What follows are 7 T cell receptor beta chains derived from one specimen sequenced in a study of siplizumab effects on memory and regulatory T cells. Measured with immunoSEQ multiplex PCR; TCRdb has only the in-frame clones, and not every one. The repertoire includes 10,000 or so clones, 40% to 55% of them detected once, and 22% sits in the top ten. These receptors are not linked to any known antigen. As described, mixed lymphocyte reaction cells underwent coculture at 37°C for a duration of 6 days. Sequenced sample: CFSE-low (dividing) CD4+ T cells sorted from an allogeneic mixed lymphocyte reaction. These receptors were obtained from a human donor in good health; the cells came from an allogeneic mixed lymphocyte reaction.

The chain uses TRBV15 and TRBJ2-1; the match to TRBD1 covers 9 bases. The CDR3 consists of 13 residues. The germline gives CDR1 LNHNV, CDR2 YYDKDF (reference sequence). The V and J ends lost 5 bases and 13 bases, in that order; junction bases with no gene match: 9. CDR3 sequence reads: CATSLHPGQGQFF. The CDR3 DNA reads as TGTGCCACCAGCCTTCATCCGGGACAGGGACAGTTCTTC.

In its sample, this clone was seen a few times. This chain connects TRBV7-3 to TRBJ1-1, with D unclear. The CDR3 covers 13 residues. The germline V gene encodes CDR1 SGHTA and CDR2 FQGTGA. Trimming removed 1 base at V and 2 bases at J, with 5 bases between. The CDR3 is CASSLSRNTEAFF. DNA of the CDR3: TGTGCCAGCAGCTTAAGTCGAAACACTGAAGCTTTCTTT.

The V call is TRBV19, the J call TRBJ2-7; weak D call: TRBD2 (6 bases). Germline V gene data show CDR1 as LNHDA and CDR2 as SQIVND (reference sequence). CDR3 size: 15 residues. V lost 3 bases, J lost 5 bases, and 17 bases lay in between. The CDR3: CASSMWRRPGDEQYF. The DNA for the CDR3 is TGTGCCAGTAGTATGTGGCGGCGACCGGGGGACGAGCAGTACTTC.

This clone has only a few counts. V usage is TRBV7-2 and J usage is TRBJ1-1; 8 bases match TRBD1. Looked up from germline, CDR1 is SGHTA and CDR2 is FQGNSA. V dropped 5 bases and J dropped 5; count of bases not matched to a gene: 7. The CDR3 extends over 14 amino acids. The CDR3 is CASSQRQGRTEAFF. CDR3 DNA sequence: TGTGCCAGCAGCCAAAGACAGGGGAGGACTGAAGCTTTCTTT.

This rearrangement joins TRBV7-9 to TRBJ2-6; D ambiguous. V was pared by 3 bases and J by 3 bases, with 3 bases between. The CDR3 runs to 13 residues. Germline lookup yields CDR1 SEHNR and CDR2 FQNEAQ (reference sequence). DNA for the CDR3: TGTGCCAGCAGCTTCGTTGGGGCCAACGTCCTGACTTTC. Its protein is CASSFVGANVLTF.

By share, this clone ranks as medium-sized (0.01 to 0.1%). V is TRBV6-6 and J is TRBJ2-7; D not certain. Germline V CDR1 and CDR2: MNHNY, SVGAGI (reference sequence). The CDR3 runs 13 residues. Trimming pared 7 bases from V and 6 bases from J, leaving 16 bases between. CDR3 DNA: TGTGCCAGCACACCGGGTCAGAGGCTCGAGCAGTACTTC. This codes for CASTPGQRLEQYF.

CDR3 in DNA: TGCGCCAGCAGCTTCGGGGGGGACACTGAAGCTTTCTTT. Its translation: CASSFGGDTEAFF. This chain uses TRBV5-1 with TRBJ1-1, with a tentative D call TRBD1 (5 bases). CDR1 is SGHRS, CDR2 YFSETQ, per germline. CDR3 size: 13 residues. Trimming took 2 bases from V and 3 from J, leaving 8 bases between them.